This passage covers 15 T cell receptor beta chains from one sample sequenced in a study of cytomegalovirus exposure and HLA in healthy donors. Primers: 60 Vbeta forward and 13 Jbeta reverse. The assay was immunoSEQ multiplex PCR, and TCRdb's table has in-frame clones only and misses some. The sample includes around 180,000 clones, 81% of them seen just once. Sequencing was carried out using PBMCs. The receptors shown here come from a woman in her late teens or twenties in good health and CMV-seropositive.

This clone was found a few times. V is TRBV6-4 and J is TRBJ1-1; a possible D gene is TRBD1 (5 bases). V lost 3 bases and J 1 base, leaving 6 bases between the germline ends. The germline V gene encodes CDR1 MRHNA and CDR2 SNTAGT. This CDR3 contains 13 residues. The CDR3 DNA is TGTGCCAGCAGTGAAGACAGGAACACTGAAGCTTTCTTT. It codes for CASSEDRNTEAFF.

The V call is TRBV5-4, the J call TRBJ2-1; 11 bases fit TRBD2. The germline CDR1 and CDR2 sequences are SGHNT and YYREEE (reference sequence). The CDR3 contains 14 residues. Losses at the gene ends were 4 bases for V and 5 bases for J; bases not matched to a gene: 2. The CDR3 DNA follows: TGTGCCAGCAGCGTAGCGGGGGGGCACAATGAGCAGTTCTTC. As protein: CASSVAGGHNEQFF.

This clone was found once. The chain is built from TRBV11-2 and TRBJ1-2, with D possibly being TRBD1 (5 bases). Trimming took 0 bases from V and 4 from J, leaving 15 bases between them. Germline V gives CDR1 SGHAT, CDR2 FQNNGV. The CDR3 runs to 16 residues. The CDR3 sequence: CASSLDLGRGSYGYTF. CDR3 nucleotide sequence: TGTGCCAGCAGCTTAGATCTCGGGAGGGGTAGCTATGGCTACACCTTC.

This clone was detected only once. The J gene is TRBJ2-7, the V gene TRBV5-1; 8 nucleotides match TRBD1. The junction had 5 bases not matched to a gene; V was cut back by 5 bases and J by 4 bases. The CDR3 covers 13 residues. Germline CDR1 SGHRS, CDR2 YFSETQ. This CDR3 is CASRPDRGYEQYF. The CDR3 nucleotides are TGCGCCAGCAGACCCGACAGGGGATACGAGCAGTACTTC.

The chain employs TRBV13 and TRBJ1-3; 7 bases line up with TRBD1. This CDR3 comprises 14 residues. Germline V gene lookup returns CDR1 PRHDT and CDR2 FYEKMQ (reference sequence). V was clipped by 4 bases and J by 4 bases; unmatched bases: 4. The CDR3: CASSSTGIGNTIYF. The DNA for the CDR3 is TGTGCCAGCAGCTCGACAGGGATCGGAAACACCATATATTTT.

The CDR3, as DNA: TGTGCCAGCAGCTGGACTAGCGGAGACAATGAGCAGTTCTTC. Its protein product is CASSWTSGDNEQFF. J is TRBJ2-1 and V is TRBV7-6, with 10 nucleotides matching TRBD2. The CDR3 sequence is 14 residues long. Unmatched junction bases numbered 2, after V lost 4 bases and J lost 5 bases. CDR1 is SGHVS and CDR2 is FNYEAQ in the germline V gene.

This rearrangement joins TRBV5-1 to TRBJ1-1; TRBD1 agrees at 7 bases. Germline CDR1 and CDR2: SGHRS and YFSETQ. CDR3 length: 12 amino acids. V lost 5 bases to trimming and J lost 3 bases; unmatched junction nucleotides: 1. As DNA, the CDR3 is TGCGCCAGCAGTCAGGGGGACACTGAAGCTTTCTTT. This codes for CASSQGDTEAFF.

The rearrangement links TRBV6-5 to TRBJ2-1; TRBD2 is a possible D gene (5 bases). V was cut by 3 bases and J by 2 bases, with 11 bases left in between. Germline CDR1 is MNHEY and CDR2 is SVGAGI. The CDR3 covers 15 residues. The chain's CDR3 is CASSYGEPPYNEQFF. The CDR3 DNA reads TGTGCCAGCAGTTATGGGGAGCCTCCCTACAATGAGCAGTTCTTC.

The V call is TRBV9, the J call TRBJ1-1; possibly TRBD1 for D (5 bases). V shed 0 bases and J shed 0 bases, with 9 bases lying between them. This CDR3 spans 15 amino acids. CDR1 and CDR2 (germline): SGDLS, YYNGEE. The CDR3 reads CASSVETELNTEAFF. The DNA of the CDR3 is TGTGCCAGCAGCGTAGAGACAGAACTGAACACTGAAGCTTTCTTT.

The chain couples TRBV5-5 to TRBJ2-3, with D tentatively TRBD1 (6 bases). V was cut by 7 bases and J by 1 base, with 19 bases left in between. The CDR3 has 16 amino acids. The germline CDR1 and CDR2 sequences are SGHKS and YYEKEE (reference sequence). CDR3 sequence reads: CASGHGRGWRTDTQYF. CDR3 bases: TGTGCCAGCGGACACGGTAGGGGGTGGCGCACAGATACGCAGTATTTT.

The genes are TRBV7-9 and TRBJ2-7; D is perhaps TRBD2 (5 bases). The germline CDR1 and CDR2 sequences are SEHNR and FQNEAQ (reference sequence). V lost 5 bases and J lost 7, with 12 bases in between. There are 12 residues in the CDR3. The CDR3 loop reads CASSPGPGEQYF. The CDR3 DNA reads as TGTGCCAGCAGCCCGGGCCCGGGAGAGCAGTACTTC.

In its sample, this clone was seen once. The rearrangement joins TRBV5-1 to TRBJ2-7, with D tentatively TRBD2 (5 bases). Trimming pared 0 bases from V and 5 bases from J, leaving 12 bases between. This CDR3 is 14 amino acids long. Germline V lookup: CDR1 SGHRS, CDR2 YFSETQ. This chain's CDR3 is CASSLVRQRDEQYF. CDR3 sequence (DNA): TGCGCCAGCAGCTTGGTTAGGCAGAGGGACGAGCAGTACTTC.

This chain connects TRBV2 to TRBJ2-5; TRBD1 is a possible D gene (5 bases). Between the trimmed V and J ends, which lost 3 bases and 5 bases, there was a span of 16 bases. From germline, CDR1 is SNHLY and CDR2 FYNNEI. The CDR3 has 15 amino acids. CDR3 sequence reads: CASSEGHLTGETQYF. The CDR3, as DNA: TGTGCCAGCAGTGAGGGGCATCTAACTGGGGAGACCCAGTACTTC.

The chain couples TRBV6-1 to TRBJ1-5; weak D call: TRBD1 (5 bases). The V gene lost 7 bases and the J gene lost 0 bases, with 10 bases spanning the gap. This CDR3 has 14 amino acids. CDR1 and CDR2 from the germline V gene are MNHNS and SASEGT. The CDR3 region has the DNA TGTGCCAGCATCGGACAATATAGCAATCAGCCCCAGCATTTT. Protein sequence: CASIGQYSNQPQHF.

The chain joins TRBV9 to TRBJ2-1, with 16 nucleotides matching TRBD2. The germline V gene encodes CDR1 SGDLS and CDR2 YYNGEE. The V gene end was trimmed by 3 bases and the J gene end by 9 bases; junction bases not matched to a gene: 3. CDR3 length: 15 residues. Here the CDR3 DNA reads TGTGCCAGCAGCGGGGGACTAGCGGGGGGGGCTGAGCAGTTCTTC. Amino acids: CASSGGLAGGAEQFF.